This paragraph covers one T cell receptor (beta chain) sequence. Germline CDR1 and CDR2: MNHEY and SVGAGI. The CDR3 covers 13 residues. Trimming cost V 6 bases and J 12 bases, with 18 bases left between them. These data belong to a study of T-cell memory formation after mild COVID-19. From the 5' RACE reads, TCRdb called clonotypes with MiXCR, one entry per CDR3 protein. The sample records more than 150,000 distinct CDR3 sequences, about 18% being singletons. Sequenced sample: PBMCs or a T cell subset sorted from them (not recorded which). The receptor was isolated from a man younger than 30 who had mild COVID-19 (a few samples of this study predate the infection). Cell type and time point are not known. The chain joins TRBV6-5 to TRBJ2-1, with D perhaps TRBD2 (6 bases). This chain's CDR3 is CASSPQEGRGQFF. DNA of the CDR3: TGTGCCAGCAGCCCACAAGAGGGGCGGGGGCAGTTCTTC.